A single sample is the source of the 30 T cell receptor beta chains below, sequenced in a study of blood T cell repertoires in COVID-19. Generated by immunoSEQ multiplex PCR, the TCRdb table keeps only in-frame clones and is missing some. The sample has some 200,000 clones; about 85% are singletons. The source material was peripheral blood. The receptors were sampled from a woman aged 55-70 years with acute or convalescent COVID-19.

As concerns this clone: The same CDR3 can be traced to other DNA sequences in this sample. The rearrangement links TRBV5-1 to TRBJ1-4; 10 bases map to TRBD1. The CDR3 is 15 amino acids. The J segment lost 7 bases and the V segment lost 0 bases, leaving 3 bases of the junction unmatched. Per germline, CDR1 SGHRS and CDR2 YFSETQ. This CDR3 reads CASSLDGDRGEKLFF. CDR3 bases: TGCGCCAGCAGCTTGGATGGGGACAGGGGTGAAAAACTGTTTTTT.

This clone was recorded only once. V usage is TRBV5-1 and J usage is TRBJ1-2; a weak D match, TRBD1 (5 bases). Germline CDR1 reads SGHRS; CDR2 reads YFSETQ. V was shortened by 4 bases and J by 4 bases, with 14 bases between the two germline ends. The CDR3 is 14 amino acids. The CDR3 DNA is TGCGCCAGCAGCCCCCCCGGGGGGACCTATGGCTACACCTTC. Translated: CASSPPGGTYGYTF.

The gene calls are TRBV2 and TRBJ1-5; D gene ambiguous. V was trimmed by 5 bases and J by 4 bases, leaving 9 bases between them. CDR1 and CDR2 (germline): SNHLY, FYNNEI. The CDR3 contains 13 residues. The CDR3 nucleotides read TGTGCCAGCAGTACGGAGAGTAATCAGCCCCAGCATTTT. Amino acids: CASSTESNQPQHF.

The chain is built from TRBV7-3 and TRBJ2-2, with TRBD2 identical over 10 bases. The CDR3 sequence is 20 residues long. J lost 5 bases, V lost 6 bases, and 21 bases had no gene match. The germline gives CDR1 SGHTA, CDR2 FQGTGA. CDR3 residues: CASSSLGRLAGDPETGELFF. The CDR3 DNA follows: TGTGCCAGCAGTAGCTTAGGTCGGCTAGCGGGAGACCCCGAGACCGGGGAGCTGTTTTTT.

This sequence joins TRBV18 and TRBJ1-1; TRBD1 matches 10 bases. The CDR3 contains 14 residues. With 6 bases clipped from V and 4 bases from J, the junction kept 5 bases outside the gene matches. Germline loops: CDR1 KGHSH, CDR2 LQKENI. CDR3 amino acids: CASSPRTGGTEAFF. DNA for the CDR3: TGTGCCAGCTCTCCTCGGACAGGGGGCACTGAAGCTTTCTTT.

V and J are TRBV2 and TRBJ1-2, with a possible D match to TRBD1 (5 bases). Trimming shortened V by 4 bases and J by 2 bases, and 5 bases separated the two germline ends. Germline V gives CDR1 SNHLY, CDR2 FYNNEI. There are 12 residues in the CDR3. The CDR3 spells CASSGTNYGYTF. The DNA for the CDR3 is TGTGCCAGCAGTGGGACAAACTATGGCTACACCTTC. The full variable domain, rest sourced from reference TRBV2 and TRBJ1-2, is EPEVTQTPSHQVTQMGQEVILRCVPISNHLYFYWYRQILGQKVEFLVSFYNNEISEKSEIFDDQFSVERPDGSNFTLKIRSTKLEDSAMYFCASSGTNYGYTFGSGTRLTVV.

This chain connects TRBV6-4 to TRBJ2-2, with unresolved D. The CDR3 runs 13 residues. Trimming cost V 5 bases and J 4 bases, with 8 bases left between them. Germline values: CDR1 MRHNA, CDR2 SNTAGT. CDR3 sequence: CASSQQSTGELFF. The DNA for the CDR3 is TGTGCCAGCAGTCAACAATCCACCGGGGAGCTGTTTTTT.

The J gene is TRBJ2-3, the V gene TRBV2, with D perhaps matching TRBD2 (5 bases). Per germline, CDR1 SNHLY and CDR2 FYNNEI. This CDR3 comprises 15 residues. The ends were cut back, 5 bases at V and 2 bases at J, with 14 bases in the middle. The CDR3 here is CASSRSGTHTDTQYF. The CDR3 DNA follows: TGTGCCAGCAGTCGAAGCGGAACTCACACAGATACGCAGTATTTT.

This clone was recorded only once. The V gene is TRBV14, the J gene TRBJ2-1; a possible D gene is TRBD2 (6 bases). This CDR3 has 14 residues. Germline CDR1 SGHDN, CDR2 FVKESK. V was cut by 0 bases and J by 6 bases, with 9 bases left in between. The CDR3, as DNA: TGTGCCAGCAGCCAAGATCTCGGGGGCAATGAGCAGTTCTTC. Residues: CASSQDLGGNEQFF.

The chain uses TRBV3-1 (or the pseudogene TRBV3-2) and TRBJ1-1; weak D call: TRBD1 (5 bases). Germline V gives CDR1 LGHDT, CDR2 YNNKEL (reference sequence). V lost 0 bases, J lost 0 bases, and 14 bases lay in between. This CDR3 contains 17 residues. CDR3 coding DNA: TGTGCCAGCAGCCAAGAACGGGGGATTAGGGTGAACACTGAAGCTTTCTTT. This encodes CASSQERGIRVNTEAFF.

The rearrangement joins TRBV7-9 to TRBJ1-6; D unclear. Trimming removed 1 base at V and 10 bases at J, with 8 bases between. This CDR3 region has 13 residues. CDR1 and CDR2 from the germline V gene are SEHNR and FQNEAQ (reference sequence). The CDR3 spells CASSLEEESPLHF. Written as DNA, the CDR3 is TGTGCCAGCAGCTTAGAGGAGGAATCACCCCTCCACTTT.

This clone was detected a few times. CDR3 coding DNA: TGCGCCAGCAGTGATGGAGGGGTCACTGAAGCTTTCTTT. This sequence encodes CASSDGGVTEAFF. The chain is built from TRBV10-1 and TRBJ1-1, with TRBD1 as a possible D gene (5 bases). The CDR3 is 13 amino acids. From germline, CDR1 is WNHNN and CDR2 SYGVQD (reference sequence). The V and J ends lost 3 bases and 4 bases respectively, with 9 bases between them.

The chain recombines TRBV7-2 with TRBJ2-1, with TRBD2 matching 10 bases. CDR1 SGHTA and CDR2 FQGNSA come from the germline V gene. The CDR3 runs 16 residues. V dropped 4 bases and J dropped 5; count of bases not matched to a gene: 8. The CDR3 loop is CASSSYSSGRNNEQFF. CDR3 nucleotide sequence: TGTGCCAGCAGCTCCTACTCTAGCGGGAGAAACAATGAGCAGTTCTTC.

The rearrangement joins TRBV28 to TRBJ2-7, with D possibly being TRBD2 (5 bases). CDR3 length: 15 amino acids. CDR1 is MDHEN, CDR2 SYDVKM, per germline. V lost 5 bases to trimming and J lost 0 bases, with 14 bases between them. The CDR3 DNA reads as TGTGCCAGCAGTCCCCTAAGCGGCCGCTCCTACGAGCAGTACTTC. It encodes CASSPLSGRSYEQYF.

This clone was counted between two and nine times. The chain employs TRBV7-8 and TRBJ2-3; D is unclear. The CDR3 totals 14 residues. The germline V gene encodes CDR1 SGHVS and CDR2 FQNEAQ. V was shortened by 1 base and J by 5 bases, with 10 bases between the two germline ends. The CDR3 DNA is TGTGCCAGCAGCTTAGACGGAGTGGAAGATACGCAGTATTTT. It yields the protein CASSLDGVEDTQYF.

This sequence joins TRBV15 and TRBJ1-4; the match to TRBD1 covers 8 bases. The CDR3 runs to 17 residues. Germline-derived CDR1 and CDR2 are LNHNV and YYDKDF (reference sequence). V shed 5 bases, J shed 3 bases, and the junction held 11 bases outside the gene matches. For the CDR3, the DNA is TGTGCCACCAGCGGGCGGTATCAGGGGGCGGCTAATGAAAAACTGTTTTTT. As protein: CATSGRYQGAANEKLFF.

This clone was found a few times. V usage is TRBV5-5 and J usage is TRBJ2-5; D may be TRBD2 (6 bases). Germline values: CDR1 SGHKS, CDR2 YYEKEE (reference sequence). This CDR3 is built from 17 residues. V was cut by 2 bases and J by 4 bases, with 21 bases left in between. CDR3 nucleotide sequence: TGTGCCAGCAGCTTCTCTTCCGTGACTAGGTTTCCAGAGACCCAGTACTTC. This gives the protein CASSFSSVTRFPETQYF.

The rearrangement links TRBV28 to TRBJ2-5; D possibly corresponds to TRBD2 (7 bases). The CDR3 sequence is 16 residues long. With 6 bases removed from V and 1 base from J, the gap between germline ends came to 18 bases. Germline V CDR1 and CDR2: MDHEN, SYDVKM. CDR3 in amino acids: CASSAGLRGGQETQYF. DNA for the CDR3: TGTGCCAGCAGCGCGGGCCTTAGGGGGGGCCAAGAGACCCAGTACTTC.

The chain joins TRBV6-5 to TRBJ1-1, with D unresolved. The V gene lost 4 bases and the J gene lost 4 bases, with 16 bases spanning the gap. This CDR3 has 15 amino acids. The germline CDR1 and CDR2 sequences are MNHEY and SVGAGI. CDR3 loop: CASSSPGGDLTEAFF. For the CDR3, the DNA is TGTGCCAGCAGTTCCCCGGGCGGGGATCTCACTGAAGCTTTCTTT.

The CDR3 loop is CASSYGTSGGIKFF. The CDR3 DNA reads TGTGCCAGCAGTTACGGTACTAGCGGGGGGATAAAGTTCTTC. V is TRBV6-2 or TRBV6-3 and J is TRBJ2-1, with 12 bases fitting TRBD2. Trimming cost V 2 bases and J 14 bases; bases outside gene matches: 7. Per germline, CDR1 MNHEY and CDR2 SVGEGT. There are 14 residues in the CDR3.

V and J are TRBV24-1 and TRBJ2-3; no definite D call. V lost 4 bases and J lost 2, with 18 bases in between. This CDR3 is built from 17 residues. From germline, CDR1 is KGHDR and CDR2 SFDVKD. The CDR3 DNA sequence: TGTGCCACCAGTGACCCTCTGACTCGGTCTCACACAGATACGCAGTATTTT. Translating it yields CATSDPLTRSHTDTQYF.

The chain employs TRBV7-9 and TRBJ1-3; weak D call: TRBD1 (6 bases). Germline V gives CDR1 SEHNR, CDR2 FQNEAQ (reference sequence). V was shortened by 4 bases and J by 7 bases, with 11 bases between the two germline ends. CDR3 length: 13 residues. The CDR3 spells CASSSQGPNTIYF. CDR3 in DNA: TGTGCCAGCAGCTCACAGGGTCCGAACACCATATATTTT.

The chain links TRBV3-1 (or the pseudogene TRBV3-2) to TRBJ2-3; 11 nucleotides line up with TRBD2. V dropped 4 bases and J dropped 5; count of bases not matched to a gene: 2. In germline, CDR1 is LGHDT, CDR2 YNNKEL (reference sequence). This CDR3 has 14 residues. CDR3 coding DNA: TGTGCCAGCAGCCTAGGACTAGCGGGAGATACGCAGTATTTT. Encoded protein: CASSLGLAGDTQYF.

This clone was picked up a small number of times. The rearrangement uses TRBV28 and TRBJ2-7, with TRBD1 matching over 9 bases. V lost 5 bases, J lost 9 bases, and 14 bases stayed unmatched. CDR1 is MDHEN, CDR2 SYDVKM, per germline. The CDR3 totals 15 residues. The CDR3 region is CASSTAGTGMAVQYF. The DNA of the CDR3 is TGTGCCAGCAGTACCGCCGGGACAGGGATGGCAGTGCAGTACTTC.

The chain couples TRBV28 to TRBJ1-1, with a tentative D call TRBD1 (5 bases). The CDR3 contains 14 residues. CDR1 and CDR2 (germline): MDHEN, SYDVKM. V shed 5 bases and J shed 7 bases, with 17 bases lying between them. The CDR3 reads CASSLPGPGGEAFF. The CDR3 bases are TGTGCCAGCAGTCTCCCCGGGCCCGGGGGTGAAGCTTTCTTT.

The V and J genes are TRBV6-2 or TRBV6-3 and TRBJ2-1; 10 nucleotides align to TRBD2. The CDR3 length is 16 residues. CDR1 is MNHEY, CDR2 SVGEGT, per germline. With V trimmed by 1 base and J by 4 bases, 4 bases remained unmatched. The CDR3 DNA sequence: TGTGCCAGCAGTTACTTGGGACTAGCGCTATACAATGAGCAGTTCTTC. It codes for CASSYLGLALYNEQFF.

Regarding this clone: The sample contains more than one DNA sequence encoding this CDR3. CDR3 region: CSATGGGEQYF. The CDR3 DNA reads as TGCAGTGCTACCGGAGGTGGCGAGCAGTACTTC. The chain is built from TRBV20-1 and TRBJ2-7; TRBD2 might be the D (5 bases). Germline CDR1 reads DFQATT; CDR2 reads SNEGSKA (reference sequence). V was pared by 4 bases and J by 6 bases, with 10 bases between. There are 11 residues in the CDR3.

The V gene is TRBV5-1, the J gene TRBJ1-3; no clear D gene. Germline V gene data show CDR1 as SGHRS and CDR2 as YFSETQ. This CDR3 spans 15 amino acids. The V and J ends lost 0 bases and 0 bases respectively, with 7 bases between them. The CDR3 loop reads CASSLAQNSGNTIYF. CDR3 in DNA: TGCGCCAGCAGCTTGGCCCAGAACTCTGGAAACACCATATATTTT.

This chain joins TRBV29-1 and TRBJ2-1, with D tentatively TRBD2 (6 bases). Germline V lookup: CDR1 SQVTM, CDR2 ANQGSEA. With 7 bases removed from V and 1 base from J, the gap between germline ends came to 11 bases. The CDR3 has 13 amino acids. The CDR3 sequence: CSAIAGSYNEQFF. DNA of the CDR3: TGCAGCGCCATCGCGGGGTCCTACAATGAGCAGTTCTTC.

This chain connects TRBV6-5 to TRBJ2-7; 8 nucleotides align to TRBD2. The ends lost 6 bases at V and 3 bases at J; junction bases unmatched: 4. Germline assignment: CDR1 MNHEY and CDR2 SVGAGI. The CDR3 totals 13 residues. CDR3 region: CASSIGRDYEQYV. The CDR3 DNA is TGTGCCAGCAGCATCGGGAGGGACTACGAGCAGTACGTC.